A single sample is the source of the 25 T cell receptor beta chains below, sequenced in a study of naive and memory T cell subsets (dated by TCRdb to about 2017). The library was generated by UMI-ligation and nested PCR. Instrument used: Illumina MiSeq. The beta constant-region primer consisted of an equimolar mixture of two oligonucleotides that together covered TRBC1 and TRBC2. The public reads were quality trimmed at Q25 with fastp and then assembled into clones with MiXCR by TCRdb, keeping productive beta chains. Each CDR3 protein gets just one entry, which takes the most common genes and DNA from the rows behind it. The sample data list some 85,000 distinct CDR3 sequences, and 10% to 15% of these were observed just once. Of the sample, about 0.93% is held by the ten largest clones. The sequenced material came from central memory CD4+ T cells from blood. The meaning of the sample's cell subset or site label: central memory, CD45RA- CD27+. The origin of the receptors is a human donor in good health.

This clonotype was observed a few times. This sequence joins TRBV6-5 and TRBJ2-3, with 11 positions matching TRBD2. Per germline, CDR1 MNHEY and CDR2 SVGAGI. V lost 5 bases, J lost 4 bases, and 5 bases stayed unmatched. The CDR3 is 15 amino acids. Written as DNA, the CDR3 is TGTGCCAGCAGTGGGGGACTAGCGGAGGCAGATACGCAGTATTTT. It encodes CASSGGLAEADTQYF.

This clonotype was observed a few times. The V gene is TRBV20-1, the J gene TRBJ2-1; D might be TRBD2 (6 bases). Trimming left V 4 bases short and J 0 bases short, with 13 bases between. This CDR3 region has 15 residues. Per germline, CDR1 DFQATT and CDR2 SNEGSKA (reference sequence). CDR3 DNA sequence: TGCAGTGCTACCTTTGGAGGGAACTCCTACAATGAGCAGTTCTTC. Its translation is CSATFGGNSYNEQFF.

V and J are TRBV20-1 and TRBJ2-3, with D maybe TRBD2 (6 bases). V lost 6 bases to trimming and J lost 2 bases, with 15 bases between them. The CDR3 is 14 amino acids. From germline, CDR1 is DFQATT and CDR2 SNEGSKA (reference sequence). The CDR3 region is CSAKGAGITDTQYF. CDR3 nucleotide sequence: TGCAGTGCCAAAGGGGCGGGAATCACAGATACGCAGTATTTT.

There are many counts of this clonotype. V usage is TRBV29-1 and J usage is TRBJ2-7, with 7 bases identical to TRBD2. The CDR3 consists of 15 residues. Germline assignment: CDR1 SQVTM and CDR2 ANQGSEA. The V segment lost 7 bases and the J segment 6 bases; nucleotides outside the gene matches: 18. In DNA form, the CDR3 reads TGCAGCGCCTCCACCGGGGCAGCGGGGTGGAGCGAGCAGTACTTC. Amino acids: CSASTGAAGWSEQYF.

The gene calls are TRBV4-2 and TRBJ1-5, with TRBD1 identical over 9 bases. CDR3 length equals 15 residues. Germline values: CDR1 LGHNA, CDR2 YNFKEQ. After removal of 0 bases from V and 5 bases from J, the junction contained 2 bases not matched to a gene. The CDR3 nucleotides read TGTGCCAGCAGCCAAGACCGGGACAGGGATCAGCCCCAGCATTTT. Translating gives CASSQDRDRDQPQHF.

This clonotype has just a few counts. The V call is TRBV20-1, the J call TRBJ2-5; 13 nucleotides line up with TRBD2. Trimming removed 5 bases from V and 1 base from J; junction bases left unmatched: 4. Per germline, CDR1 DFQATT and CDR2 SNEGSKA (reference sequence). This CDR3 contains 15 residues. CDR3 in DNA: TGCAGTGCTCGCGGACTAGCGGGAGTCCAAGAGACCCAGTACTTC. Translated, it gives CSARGLAGVQETQYF.

This chain connects TRBV6-2 or TRBV6-3 to TRBJ1-4, with D perhaps TRBD1 (5 bases). CDR1 and CDR2 (germline): MNHEY, SVGEGT. V lost 8 bases to trimming and J lost 0 bases, with 10 bases between them. The CDR3 spans 14 residues. The CDR3: CASGTGSTNEKLFF. As DNA, the CDR3 is TGTGCCAGCGGAACAGGATCAACTAATGAAAAACTGTTTTTT.

Only a few counts were recorded for this clonotype. This chain links TRBV7-8 with TRBJ1-1, with a possible D match to TRBD1 (5 bases). Germline V gene sequence: CDR1 SGHVS, CDR2 FQNEAQ. There are 14 residues in the CDR3. V was cut by 7 bases and J by 3 bases, with 15 bases left in between. Here the CDR3 reads CASKGGAGDTEAFF. In DNA, the CDR3 is TGTGCCAGCAAGGGTGGGGCGGGGGACACTGAAGCTTTCTTT.

At least ten counts were recorded for this clonotype. The J gene is TRBJ1-5, the V gene TRBV6-5; D gene ambiguous. The germline CDR1 and CDR2 sequences are MNHEY and SVGAGI. The CDR3 runs 13 residues. The V and J ends lost 6 bases and 5 bases respectively, with 11 bases between them. CDR3 DNA sequence: TGTGCCAGCAGGTACCAGTCGGATCAGCCCCAGCATTTT. This gives the protein CASRYQSDQPQHF.

The gene calls are TRBV28 and TRBJ2-7; D could derive from TRBD1 or TRBD2 (5 bases each). From germline, CDR1 is MDHEN and CDR2 SYDVKM. The CDR3 spans 13 residues. V was pared by 8 bases and J by 1 base, with 12 bases between. CDR3 sequence (DNA): TGTGCCAGCCTAGCAGGGAGTTCCTACGAGCAGTACTTC. This sequence encodes CASLAGSSYEQYF.

In this sample, this clonotype turned up a few times. This chain links TRBV12-3 or TRBV12-4 with TRBJ1-1, with D possibly TRBD1 on 5 matching bases. The CDR3 is 14 residues long. Deletions cut 8 bases from V and 4 bases from J, with 17 bases between. CDR3 in DNA: TGTGCCAGCGCCACCCAGGGATTTGGCACTGAAGCTTTCTTT. As protein: CASATQGFGTEAFF.

In its sample, this clonotype was seen many times. The rearrangement links TRBV27 to TRBJ2-5; TRBD2 aligns across 9 bases. Germline lookup yields CDR1 MNHEY and CDR2 SMNVEV (reference sequence). This CDR3 is 18 amino acids long. Trimming cost V 7 bases and J 2 bases; bases outside gene matches: 17. CDR3 nucleotide sequence: TGTGCCAGCACCCCGACCGCGCTAGCGGGAAAGACTCAAGAGACCCAGTACTTC. Its translation is CASTPTALAGKTQETQYF.

This clonotype showed up just a few times. This sequence joins TRBV18 and TRBJ2-3, with D perhaps matching TRBD2 (5 bases). CDR3 length: 15 residues. The germline V gene encodes CDR1 KGHSH and CDR2 LQKENI. Trimming cost V 0 bases and J 1 base, with 8 bases left between them. The CDR3 sequence: CASSPPLGGTDTQYF. CDR3 sequence (DNA): TGTGCCAGCTCACCACCACTAGGCGGCACAGATACGCAGTATTTT. Variable domain in full (rest from reference TRBV18 and TRBJ2-3): NAGVMQNPRHLVRRRGQEARLRCSPMKGHSHVYWYRQLPEEGLKFMVYLQKENIIDESGMPKERFSAEFPKEGPSILRIQQVVRGDSAAYFCASSPPLGGTDTQYFGPGTRLTVL.

The chain has TRBV6-2 or TRBV6-3 and TRBJ1-1; no reliable D call. The germline CDR1 and CDR2 sequences are MNHEY and SVGEGT. With 8 bases removed from V and 0 bases from J, the gap between germline ends came to 10 bases. This CDR3 has 13 residues. The CDR3 DNA reads TGTGCCAGCGGGGAGGGCATGAACACTGAAGCTTTCTTT. Protein sequence: CASGEGMNTEAFF.

This clonotype appeared a few times. This sequence joins TRBV20-1 and TRBJ1-5; 10 positions agree with TRBD1. The CDR3 has 15 residues. The V segment lost 6 bases and the J segment 4 bases; nucleotides outside the gene matches: 9. The germline V gene has CDR1 DFQATT and CDR2 SNEGSKA (reference sequence). CDR3 sequence: CSATPTGGRNQPQHF. CDR3 coding DNA: TGCAGTGCAACCCCGACAGGGGGCAGAAATCAGCCCCAGCATTTT.

J is TRBJ1-4 and V is TRBV19, with D hard to call. The CDR3 is 12 amino acids. Trimming removed 4 bases at V and 7 bases at J, with 7 bases between. Germline CDR1 reads LNHDA; CDR2 reads SQIVND (reference sequence). The CDR3 DNA reads TGTGCCAGTAGTACAAATTTTGAAAAACTGTTTTTT. It codes for CASSTNFEKLFF. Using reference TRBV19 and TRBJ1-4 for the parts outside the CDR3, the full variable domain is DGGITQSPKYLFRKEGQNVTLSCEQNLNHDAMYWYRQDPGQGLRLIYYSQIVNDFQKGDIAEGYSVSREKKESFPLTVTSAQKNPTAFYLCASSTNFEKLFFGSGTQLSVL.

This clonotype was detected only a few times. V is TRBV5-1 and J is TRBJ2-3, with D possibly being TRBD2 (5 bases). Germline CDR1 reads SGHRS; CDR2 reads YFSETQ. Trimming stripped 2 bases from V and 4 bases from J, with 20 bases between. The CDR3 totals 17 residues. The CDR3 coding sequence is TGCGCCAGCAGCTTTGAGGGAGACTACCGAGCCGCAGATACGCAGTATTTT. Protein: CASSFEGDYRAADTQYF.

This clonotype was counted ten times or more. The V call is TRBV5-1, the J call TRBJ2-3; 8 positions agree with TRBD2. The CDR3 loop spans 16 amino acids. Germline trimming cut 3 bases from V and 0 bases from J; bases unmatched to any gene: 6. The germline V gene encodes CDR1 SGHRS and CDR2 YFSETQ. The CDR3 loop reads CASSSGLAPSTDTQYF. For the CDR3, the DNA is TGCGCCAGCAGCTCAGGACTAGCTCCTAGCACAGATACGCAGTATTTT.

This clonotype was seen more than once but under ten times. The DNA for the CDR3 is TGCAGCGTCCGACAGGACCCCTCGAACACCGGGGAGCTGTTTTTT. It encodes CSVRQDPSNTGELFF. The chain uses TRBV29-1 and TRBJ2-2; weak D call: TRBD1 (6 bases). V was shortened by 6 bases and J by 0 bases, with 14 bases between the two germline ends. From germline, CDR1 is SQVTM and CDR2 ANQGSEA. The CDR3 runs to 15 residues.

This clonotype was found a few times. The chain links TRBV12-3 or TRBV12-4 to TRBJ2-1; tentatively, D is TRBD2 (6 bases). Between the trimmed V and J ends, which lost 3 bases and 5 bases, there was a span of 11 bases. This CDR3 contains 14 residues. The CDR3 loop is CASSFSSANNEQFF. The CDR3 bases are TGTGCCAGCAGTTTTTCTAGCGCGAACAATGAGCAGTTCTTC.

The chain joins TRBV7-6 to TRBJ2-3; D remains unclear. Germline V lookup: CDR1 SGHVS, CDR2 FNYEAQ. This CDR3 contains 12 residues. Trimming shortened V by 1 base and J by 6 bases, and 5 bases separated the two germline ends. The CDR3 protein is CASSLGPDTQYF. As DNA, the CDR3 is TGTGCCAGCAGCTTAGGACCGGATACGCAGTATTTT.

There are many counts of this clonotype. The rearrangement uses TRBV30 and TRBJ1-5; D is possibly TRBD1 (5 bases). The CDR3 spans 14 residues. The V and J ends lost 0 bases and 5 bases respectively, with 11 bases between them. CDR1 GTSNPN and CDR2 SVGIG come from the germline V gene (reference sequence). DNA of the CDR3: TGTGCCTGGAGTGTAGGCAGGGACGATCAGCCCCAGCATTTT. It encodes CAWSVGRDDQPQHF.

There are a few counts of this clonotype. The chain joins TRBV5-8 to TRBJ2-3; weak D call: TRBD1 (6 bases). Germline CDR1 reads SGHTS; CDR2 reads YDEGEE. V was pared by 2 bases and J by 5 bases, with 9 bases between. The CDR3 sequence is 13 residues long. CDR3 region: CASSLGGKDTQYF. CDR3 nucleotide sequence: TGTGCCAGCAGCTTAGGGGGTAAAGATACGCAGTATTTT.

This clonotype was observed a few times. The rearrangement uses TRBV7-8 and TRBJ2-1; D call uncertain. From germline, CDR1 is SGHVS and CDR2 FQNEAQ. The CDR3 is made up of 14 amino acids. With 3 bases removed from V and 5 bases from J, the gap between germline ends came to 11 bases. The DNA of the CDR3 is TGTGCCAGCAGCTTCATGTTTGACGACAATGAGCAGTTCTTC. Translation: CASSFMFDDNEQFF.

This clonotype has ten or more counts. This rearrangement joins TRBV20-1 to TRBJ2-1, with D unresolved. CDR3 length equals 12 residues. Germline V gene sequence: CDR1 DFQATT, CDR2 SNEGSKA (reference sequence). V was cut by 7 bases and J by 10 bases, with 17 bases left in between. CDR3 in DNA: TGCAGTGGAAGTTCGGCAAGCTGGGAGCAGTTCTTC. Encoded protein: CSGSSASWEQFF.